The rows below give T cell receptor beta chains drawn from one sample of a study of technical replicates of blood from a handful of donors. Profiling relied on immunoSEQ multiplex PCR, and the TCRdb table lists in-frame clones only, not all of them. Among about 84,000 clones listed, less than 98% were seen once. What was sequenced was T cells isolated from PBMCs. The source is a human donor in good health. Both conserved end residues are part of each CDR3. D genes are given only for firm matches. Size is stated for part of the rows, as once, few or many counts, or as a class when the clone is expanded.

length	V	size	J	D	CDR3	DNA
15	TRBV4-1	NA	TRBJ1-4	NA	CASSHQTRAGEKLFF	TGCGCCAGCAGCCATCAAACCAGAGCAGGGGAAAAACTGTTTTTT
14	TRBV2	NA	TRBJ2-7	TRBD2	CASTVAGGPYEQYF	TGTGCCAGCACCGTAGCGGGAGGTCCCTACGAGCAGTACTTC
13	TRBV28	NA	TRBJ2-7	NA	CASGGRESYEQYF	TGTGCCAGCGGTGGACGGGAGTCGTACGAGCAGTACTTC
14	TRBV6-6	NA	TRBJ2-2	TRBD2	CASIQRGNTGELFF	TGTGCCAGCATCCAGCGGGGAAACACCGGGGAGCTGTTTTTT
15	TRBV23-1	NA	TRBJ1-1	TRBD1	CASSQRPGGDRGAFF	TGCGCCAGCAGTCAAAGACCAGGGGGCGACCGCGGAGCTTTCTTT
11	TRBV28	NA	TRBJ1-5	NA	CASSSFQPQHF	TGTGCCAGCAGTTCCTTTCAGCCCCAGCATTTT
15	TRBV7-7	NA	TRBJ2-1	NA	CASSTDRSLLNEQFF	TGTGCTAGCAGCACAGACAGGAGCCTCCTCAATGAGCAGTTCTTC
16	TRBV11-2	NA	TRBJ1-5	TRBD1	CASRPTRRGQGQPQHF	TGTGCCAGCAGACCTACCCGACGCGGACAGGGTCAGCCCCAGCATTTT
13	TRBV27	NA	TRBJ2-7	TRBD2	CASSPGLVYEQYF	TGTGCCAGCAGTCCAGGACTAGTCTACGAGCAGTACTTC
13	TRBV6-1	NA	TRBJ1-1	TRBD1	CASSGGQGVSAFF	TGTGCCAGCAGTGGGGGACAGGGGGTTTCTGCTTTCTTT
15	TRBV6-6	NA	TRBJ2-1	TRBD2	CASNSKREGYNEQFF	TGTGCCAGCAATTCCAAGCGGGAGGGATACAATGAGCAGTTCTTC
15	TRBV9	once	TRBJ2-6	NA	CASHGVRSGANVLTF	TGTGCCAGCCACGGGGTTCGCTCTGGGGCCAACGTCCTGACTTTC
15	TRBV27	NA	TRBJ2-3	NA	CASRGGGTRTDTQYF	TGTGCCAGCAGGGGCGGAGGGACCCGCACAGATACGCAGTATTTT